The T cell receptor beta chain described here comes from a study of graft-versus-host responses after intestinal transplantation. Study overall: Recipients across the board were started on anti-thymocyte globulin induction, then kept on tacrolimus and steroids for two to four years. Whole-study results and caveats: Individuals carrying graft-donor T cell macrochimerism showed high graft-versus-host to host-versus-graft clonal ratios in allografts.

TCRdb's table, derived via immunoSEQ multiplex PCR, lists solely in-frame clones and lacks some. The data show around 97,000 clones, 91% seen once. This CDR3 is 14 amino acids long. The germline V gene has CDR1 SGHRS and CDR2 YFSETQ. Trimming stripped 6 bases from V and 6 bases from J, with 16 bases between. In regard to this clone: Its antigen remains unidentified.

The sequences come from unstimulated CD4+ T cells sorted from spleen or lymph node cells, collected before transplant. The receptor was derived from a human donor who was the organ donor for an intestinal transplant. The rearrangement links TRBV5-1 to TRBJ2-1; unclear D gene. The CDR3 loop reads CASTAQLRGNEQFF. CDR3 DNA: TGCGCCAGCACTGCACAACTCCGAGGCAATGAGCAGTTCTTC. Combining the CDR3 with reference TRBV5-1 and TRBJ2-1 gives the whole variable domain KAGVTQTPRYLIKTRGQQVTLSCSPISGHRSVSWYQQTPGQGLQFLFEYFSETQRNKGNFPGRFSGRQFSNSRSEMNVSTLELGDSALYLCASTAQLRGNEQFFGPGTRLTVL.